Listed below are T cell receptor beta chains from one sample, sequenced in a study of Tregs in tolerant kidney transplant recipients. Clones were read by immunoSEQ multiplex PCR, and TCRdb kept only the in-frame ones, dropping some. The sample has around 19,000 clones; about four fifths are singletons. The specimen sequenced was Tregs from blood. These receptor sequences come from a human donor in good health. Both conserved end residues are trimmed from each CDR3.

V gene,J gene,CDR3 protein
TRBV2,TRBJ1-5,ASTPISSTNQPQH
TRBV7-2,TRBJ1-1,ASSYRQANWGTEAF
TRBV11-3,TRBJ2-3,ASSHTGAGDTQY
TRBV30,TRBJ2-7,AWRPPAGLYEQY
TRBV6-1,TRBJ1-2,ASIWTGFNGYT
TRBV7-9,TRBJ2-7,ASSLTDEQY
TRBV27,TRBJ1-4,ASRRGSANEKLF
TRBV6-4,TRBJ2-3,ASSEIAGGTDTQY
TRBV15,TRBJ2-7,ATSAIREGEQY
TRBV27,TRBJ2-5,ASRPTLRVIETQY